The 7 T cell receptor beta chains given below trace back to one sample, sequenced in a study of identical twins. A single record per CDR3 protein comes from TCRdb applying MiXCR to the 5' RACE reads. The sample records roughly 480,000 distinct CDR3 sequences, approximately 25% being singletons. These data also formed part of another study, on T cells expressing NK-cell markers.

Sequenced input: CD4+ T cells sorted from blood. The receptor source for this set is a woman between 18 and 29 years old in good health.

This chain connects TRBV30 to TRBJ2-1; D ambiguous. CDR3 length: 13 amino acids. Germline CDR1 is GTSNPN and CDR2 is SVGIG (reference sequence). V lost 2 bases and J 5 bases, leaving 10 bases between the germline ends. CDR3 in DNA: TGTGCCTGGAGTTCGGCGCAGCACAATGAGCAGTTCTTC. Translating gives CAWSSAQHNEQFF.

This chain joins TRBV9 and TRBJ1-1; D may be TRBD1 (5 bases). There are 14 residues in the CDR3. Germline V CDR1 and CDR2: SGDLS, YYNGEE. Trimming took off 3 bases at V and 7 bases at J, with 16 bases between the two ends. The CDR3 sequence: CASSGFERQHEAFF. CDR3 DNA sequence: TGTGCCAGCAGCGGATTTGAGAGACAGCATGAAGCTTTCTTT.

V usage is TRBV20-1 and J usage is TRBJ1-1, with D possibly matching TRBD1 (5 bases). From germline, CDR1 is DFQATT and CDR2 SNEGSKA (reference sequence). Trimming took off 3 bases at V and 6 bases at J, with 17 bases between the two ends. This CDR3 comprises 14 residues. The CDR3 sequence is CSASVANLGPEAFF. DNA of the CDR3: TGCAGTGCTAGTGTCGCCAACCTGGGACCTGAAGCTTTCTTT.

Ten or more counts support this clonotype. The V and J genes are TRBV12-3 or TRBV12-4 and TRBJ2-7, with 8 bases aligning to TRBD2. This CDR3 comprises 14 residues. V lost 1 base to trimming and J lost 3 bases; unmatched junction nucleotides: 2. The CDR3 DNA follows: TGTGCCAGCAGTTTAGAGCGGGGGATCTACGAGCAGTACTTC. This gives the protein CASSLERGIYEQYF.

The rearrangement uses TRBV20-1 and TRBJ2-7, with 13 bases aligning to TRBD2. Germline-derived CDR1 and CDR2 are DFQATT and SNEGSKA (reference sequence). V lost 5 bases, J lost 0 bases, and 4 bases stayed unmatched. This CDR3 region has 15 residues. The CDR3 is CSAVRTSGSSYEQYF. The CDR3 DNA sequence: TGCAGTGCTGTAAGGACTAGCGGGAGCTCCTACGAGCAGTACTTC.

This chain connects TRBV12-3 or TRBV12-4 to TRBJ2-3; D is unresolved. This CDR3 spans 14 amino acids. Trimming stripped 7 bases from V and 0 bases from J, with 11 bases between. The CDR3 DNA reads as TGTGCCAGCAAAGAAGCTCCTAGCACAGATACGCAGTATTTT. Translated: CASKEAPSTDTQYF.

This chain links TRBV5-6 with TRBJ2-5, with a weak D call TRBD1 (5 bases). Germline CDR1 and CDR2: SGHDT and YYEEEE. The CDR3 sequence is 13 residues long. V lost 1 base and J 7 bases, leaving 11 bases between the germline ends. DNA of the CDR3: TGTGCCAGCAGCTTGAACAGGTTGGGGACCCAGTACTTC. It specifies CASSLNRLGTQYF.